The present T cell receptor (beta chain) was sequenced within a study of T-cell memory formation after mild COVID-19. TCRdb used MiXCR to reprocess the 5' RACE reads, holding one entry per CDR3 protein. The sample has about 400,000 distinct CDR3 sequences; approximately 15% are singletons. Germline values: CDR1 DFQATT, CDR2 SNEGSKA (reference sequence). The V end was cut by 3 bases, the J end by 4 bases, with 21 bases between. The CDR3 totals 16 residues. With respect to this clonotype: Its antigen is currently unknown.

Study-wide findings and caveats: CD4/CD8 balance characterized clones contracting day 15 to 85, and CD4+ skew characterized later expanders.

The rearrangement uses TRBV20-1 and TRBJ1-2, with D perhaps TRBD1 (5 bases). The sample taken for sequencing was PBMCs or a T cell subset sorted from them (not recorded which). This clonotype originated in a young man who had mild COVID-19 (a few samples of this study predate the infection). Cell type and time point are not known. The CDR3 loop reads CSASSRTPMEVYGYTF. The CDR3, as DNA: TGCAGTGCTAGTTCGAGGACACCAATGGAGGTCTATGGCTACACCTTC.